One and the same sample provided the 12 T cell receptor beta chains below, sequenced in a study of cytomegalovirus exposure and HLA in healthy donors. Primers for the PCR totalled 60 Vbeta and 13 Jbeta. Method: immunoSEQ multiplex PCR; TCRdb's copy keeps in-frame clones and lacks some. The profile shows some 210,000 clones, around 81% of them singletons. Sequenced input: PBMCs. These TCRs come from a woman between 45 and 60 years old in good health and CMV-seropositive.

The chain couples TRBV11-2 to TRBJ2-1; 11 positions agree with TRBD2. Trimming at V came to 3 bases and at J to 10 bases, leaving 2 bases not matched to a gene. CDR3 length: 13 amino acids. Germline CDR1 reads SGHAT; CDR2 reads FQNNGV. Here the CDR3 reads CASSFRLAGEQFF. CDR3 in DNA: TGTGCCAGCAGCTTCAGACTAGCGGGGGAGCAGTTCTTC.

The chain employs TRBV30 and TRBJ1-5, with D possibly matching TRBD1 (5 bases). The germline V gene has CDR1 GTSNPN and CDR2 SVGIG (reference sequence). The CDR3 spans 17 residues. V was trimmed by 2 bases and J by 0 bases, leaving 17 bases between them. In DNA, the CDR3 is TGTGCCTGGAGTAGTGCCCGACAGTCTTTTAGCAATCAGCCCCAGCATTTT. Translated, it gives CAWSSARQSFSNQPQHF.

This clone has just a few counts. The gene calls are TRBV18 and TRBJ1-2; D perhaps matches TRBD1 (5 bases). Germline values: CDR1 KGHSH, CDR2 LQKENI. The V and J ends lost 3 bases and 2 bases respectively, with 10 bases between them. The CDR3 is 14 residues long. In DNA, the CDR3 is TGTGCCAGCTCACCGGGGCAGGAGAACTATGGCTACACCTTC. Its translation: CASSPGQENYGYTF.

This chain joins TRBV5-8 and TRBJ2-1; D not resolved. Trimming removed 1 base from V and 8 bases from J, with 4 bases in between. From germline, CDR1 is SGHTS and CDR2 YDEGEE. This CDR3 contains 11 residues. CDR3 sequence: CASSLLDEQFF. The CDR3 DNA sequence: TGTGCCAGCAGCTTGTTAGATGAGCAGTTCTTC.

The chain recombines TRBV10-2 with TRBJ1-1; D remains unclear. CDR1 and CDR2 (germline): WSHSY, SAAADI. CDR3 length: 13 amino acids. The V gene lost 7 bases and the J gene lost 0 bases, with 9 bases spanning the gap. The CDR3 region is CASISDMNTEAFF. In nucleotides, the CDR3 is TGCGCCAGCATAAGTGACATGAACACTGAAGCTTTCTTT.

The chain links TRBV27 to TRBJ2-7; 8 nucleotides match TRBD1. Germline CDR1 MNHEY, CDR2 SMNVEV (reference sequence). Trimming cost V 6 bases and J 3 bases; bases outside gene matches: 4. The CDR3 sequence is 13 residues long. The CDR3 DNA follows: TGTGCCAGCAGGACAGGGGACGGCTACGAGCAGTACTTC. Residues: CASRTGDGYEQYF.

Only one count was recorded for this clone. This CDR3 is CASSQNQGVVTEAFF. The DNA for the CDR3 is TGTGCCAGCAGCCAAAATCAGGGGGTGGTCACTGAAGCTTTCTTT. The chain couples TRBV4-2 to TRBJ1-1; the match to TRBD1 covers 7 bases. Trimming took 2 bases from V and 4 from J; bases not matched to a gene: 7. CDR3 length: 15 amino acids. Per the germline V gene, CDR1 is LGHNA and CDR2 is YNFKEQ.

The V and J genes are TRBV5-1 and TRBJ2-5; D gene uncertain. This CDR3 has 13 amino acids. The germline gives CDR1 SGHRS, CDR2 YFSETQ. V was clipped by 0 bases and J by 7 bases, with 10 bases between them. The CDR3: CASSLVPPGTQYF. For the CDR3, the DNA is TGCGCCAGCAGCTTGGTACCTCCGGGGACCCAGTACTTC.

The chain couples TRBV7-3 to TRBJ2-3, with 8 bases fitting TRBD2. The V gene's germline CDR1 is SGHTA and CDR2 FQGTGA. Trimming took 6 bases from V and 8 from J; bases not matched to a gene: 16. The CDR3 is made up of 16 amino acids. The CDR3: CASSRDAGRGGLTQYF. The CDR3 DNA is TGTGCCAGCAGTCGTGACGCCGGGAGGGGGGGCCTTACGCAGTATTTT.

This chain joins TRBV18 and TRBJ2-7, with a tentative D call TRBD1 (6 bases). Trimming pared 2 bases from V and 2 bases from J, leaving 10 bases between. CDR1 KGHSH and CDR2 LQKENI come from the germline V gene. This CDR3 is built from 14 residues. The CDR3 loop reads CASSPVQGPYEQYF. In DNA, the CDR3 is TGTGCCAGCTCACCAGTCCAGGGGCCCTACGAGCAGTACTTC.

The J gene is TRBJ2-3, the V gene TRBV4-2, with TRBD1 matching 7 bases. The V gene's germline CDR1 is LGHNA and CDR2 YNFKEQ. V lost 4 bases to trimming and J lost 0 bases; unmatched junction nucleotides: 7. CDR3 length: 16 residues. CDR3 DNA: TGTGCCAGCAGCCCCGGGACAGCTTCTAGCACAGATACGCAGTATTTT. The encoded protein is CASSPGTASSTDTQYF.

Worth noting for this clone: Other DNA sequences within the sample encode an identical CDR3. The rearrangement joins TRBV5-1 to TRBJ1-2, with 8 bases lining up with TRBD1. CDR1 and CDR2 from the germline V gene are SGHRS and YFSETQ. CDR3 length equals 12 residues. Trimming removed 3 bases from V and 8 bases from J; junction bases left unmatched: 3. CDR3 region: CASSSQGDGYTF. The DNA for the CDR3 is TGCGCCAGCAGCTCACAGGGGGACGGCTACACCTTC.